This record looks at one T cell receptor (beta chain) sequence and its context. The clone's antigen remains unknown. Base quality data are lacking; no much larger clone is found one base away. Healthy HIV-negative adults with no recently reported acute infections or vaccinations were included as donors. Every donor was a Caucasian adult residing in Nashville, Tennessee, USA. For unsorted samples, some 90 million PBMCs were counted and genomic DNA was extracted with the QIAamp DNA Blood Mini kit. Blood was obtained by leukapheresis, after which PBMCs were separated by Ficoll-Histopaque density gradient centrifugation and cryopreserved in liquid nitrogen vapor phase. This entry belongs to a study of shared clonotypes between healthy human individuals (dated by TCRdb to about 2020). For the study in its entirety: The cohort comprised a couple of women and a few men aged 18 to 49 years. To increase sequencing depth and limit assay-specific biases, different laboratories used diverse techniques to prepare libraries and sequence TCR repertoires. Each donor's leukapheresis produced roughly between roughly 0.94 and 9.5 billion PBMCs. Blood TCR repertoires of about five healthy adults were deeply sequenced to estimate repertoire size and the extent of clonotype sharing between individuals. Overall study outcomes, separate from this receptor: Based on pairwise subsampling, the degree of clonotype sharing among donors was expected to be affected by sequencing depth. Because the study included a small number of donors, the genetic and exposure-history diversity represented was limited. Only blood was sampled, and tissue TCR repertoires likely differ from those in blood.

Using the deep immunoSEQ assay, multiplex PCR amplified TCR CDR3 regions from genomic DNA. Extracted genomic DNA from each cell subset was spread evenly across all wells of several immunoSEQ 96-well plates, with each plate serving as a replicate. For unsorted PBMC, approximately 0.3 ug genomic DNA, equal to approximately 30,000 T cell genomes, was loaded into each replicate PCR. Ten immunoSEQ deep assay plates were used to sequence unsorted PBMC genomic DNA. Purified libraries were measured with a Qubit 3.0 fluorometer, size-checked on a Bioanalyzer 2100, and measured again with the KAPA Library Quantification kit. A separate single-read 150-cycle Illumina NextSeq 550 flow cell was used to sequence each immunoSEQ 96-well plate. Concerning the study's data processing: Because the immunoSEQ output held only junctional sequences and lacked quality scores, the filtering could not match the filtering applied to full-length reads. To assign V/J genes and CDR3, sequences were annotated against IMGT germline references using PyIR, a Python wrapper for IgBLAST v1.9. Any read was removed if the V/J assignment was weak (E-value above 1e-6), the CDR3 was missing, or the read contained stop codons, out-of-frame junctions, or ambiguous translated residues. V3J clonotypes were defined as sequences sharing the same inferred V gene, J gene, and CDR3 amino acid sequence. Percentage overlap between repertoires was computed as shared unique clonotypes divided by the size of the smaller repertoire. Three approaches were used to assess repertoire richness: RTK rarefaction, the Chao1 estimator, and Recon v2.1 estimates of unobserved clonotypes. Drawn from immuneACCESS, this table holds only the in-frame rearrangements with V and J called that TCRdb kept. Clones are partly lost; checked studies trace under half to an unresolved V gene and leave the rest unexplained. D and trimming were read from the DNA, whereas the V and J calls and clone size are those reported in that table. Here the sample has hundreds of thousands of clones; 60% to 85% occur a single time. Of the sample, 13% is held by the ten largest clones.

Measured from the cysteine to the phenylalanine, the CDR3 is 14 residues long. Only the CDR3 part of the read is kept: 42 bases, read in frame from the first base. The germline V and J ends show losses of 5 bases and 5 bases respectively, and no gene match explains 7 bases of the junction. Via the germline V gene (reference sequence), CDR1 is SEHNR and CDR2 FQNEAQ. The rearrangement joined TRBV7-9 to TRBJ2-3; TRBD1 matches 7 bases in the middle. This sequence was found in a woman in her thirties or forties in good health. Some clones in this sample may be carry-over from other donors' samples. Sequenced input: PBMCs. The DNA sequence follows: TGTGCCAGCAGCAGCCAGGGGGTGAGAGATACGCAGTATTTT. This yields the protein CASSSQGVRDTQYF.